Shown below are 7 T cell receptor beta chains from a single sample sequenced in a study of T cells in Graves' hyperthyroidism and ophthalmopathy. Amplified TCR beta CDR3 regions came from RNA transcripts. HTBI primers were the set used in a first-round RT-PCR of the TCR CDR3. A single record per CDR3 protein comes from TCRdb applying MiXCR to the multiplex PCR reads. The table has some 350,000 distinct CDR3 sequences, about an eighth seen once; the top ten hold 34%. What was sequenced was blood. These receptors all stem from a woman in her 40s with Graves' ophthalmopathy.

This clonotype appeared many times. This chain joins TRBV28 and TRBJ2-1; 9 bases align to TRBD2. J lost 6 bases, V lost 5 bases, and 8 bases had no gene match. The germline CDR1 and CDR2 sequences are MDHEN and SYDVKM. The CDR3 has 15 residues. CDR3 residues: CASSIPGLATNEQFF. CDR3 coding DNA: TGTGCCAGCAGTATCCCGGGACTAGCAACCAATGAGCAGTTCTTC.

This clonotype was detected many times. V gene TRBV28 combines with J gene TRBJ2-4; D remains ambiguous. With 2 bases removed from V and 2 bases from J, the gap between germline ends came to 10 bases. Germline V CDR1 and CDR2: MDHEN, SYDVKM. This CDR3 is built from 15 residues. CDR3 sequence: CASSLLPGSKNIQYF. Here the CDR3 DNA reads TGTGCCAGCAGTTTACTCCCCGGTTCCAAAAACATTCAGTACTTC.

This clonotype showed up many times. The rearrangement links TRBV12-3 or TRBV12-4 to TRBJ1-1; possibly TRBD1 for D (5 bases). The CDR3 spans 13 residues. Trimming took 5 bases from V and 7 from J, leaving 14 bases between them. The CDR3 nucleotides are TGTGCCAGCAGTATCTTTGGGGGAGGTGAAGCTTTCTTT. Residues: CASSIFGGGEAFF.

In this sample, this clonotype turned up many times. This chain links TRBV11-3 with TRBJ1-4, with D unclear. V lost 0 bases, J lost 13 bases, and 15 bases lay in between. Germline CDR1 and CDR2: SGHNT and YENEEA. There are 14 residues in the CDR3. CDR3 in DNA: TGTGCCAGCAGCTTAGACCGGGCACCCTTACGACTGTTTTTT. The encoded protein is CASSLDRAPLRLFF.

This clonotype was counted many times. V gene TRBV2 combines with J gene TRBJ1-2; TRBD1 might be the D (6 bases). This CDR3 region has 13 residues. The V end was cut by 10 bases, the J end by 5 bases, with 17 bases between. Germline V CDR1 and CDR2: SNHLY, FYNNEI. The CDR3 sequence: CAIRAGVFYGYTF. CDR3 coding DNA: TGTGCCATTCGGGCAGGGGTGTTTTATGGCTACACCTTC.

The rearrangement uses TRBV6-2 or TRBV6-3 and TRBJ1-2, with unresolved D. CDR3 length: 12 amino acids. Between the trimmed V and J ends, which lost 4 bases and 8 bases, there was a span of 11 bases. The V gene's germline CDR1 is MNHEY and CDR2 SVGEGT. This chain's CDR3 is CASSSGPSGYTF. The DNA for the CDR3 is TGTGCCAGCAGTTCCGGGCCCTCGGGCTACACCTTC.

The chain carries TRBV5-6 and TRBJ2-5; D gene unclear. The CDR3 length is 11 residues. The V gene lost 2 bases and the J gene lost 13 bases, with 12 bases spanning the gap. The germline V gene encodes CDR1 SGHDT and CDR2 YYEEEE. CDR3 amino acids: CASSFGRTWYF. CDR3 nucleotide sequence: TGTGCCAGCAGCTTTGGGCGGACCTGGTACTTC.